These T cell receptor beta chains were read from a single sample in a study of blood T cells in healthy people across ages. Each CDR3 protein is one row after TCRdb ran MiXCR on the 5' RACE reads. Among about a million distinct CDR3 sequences listed, just over 50% were seen once. The sample consisted of blood. These receptors originate from a woman in her sixties or seventies in good health. CDR3s include the opening cysteine and the closing phenylalanine or tryptophan. D genes are given only for firm matches. Some rows mark clone size as missing; the rest say once, few, many or name a class of expanded clone.

CDR3nt: TGTGCCAGCAGCCATAAGCCCTTAGCGGGAGGGCCCACGACCTACGAGCAGTACTTC
CDR3aa: CASSHKPLAGGPTTYEQYF
j_gene: TRBJ2-7
abundance: few
d_gene: TRBD2
v_gene: TRBV4-2

CDR3nt: TGTGCCAGCAGTTTAGCGGGTAGCGGGATATCCGGGGAGCTGTTTTTT
CDR3aa: CASSLAGSGISGELFF
j_gene: TRBJ2-2
abundance: .
d_gene: TRBD2
v_gene: TRBV12-3/TRBV12-4

CDR3nt: TGTGCCAGCAGTTTCGACCTTCTGGGAGGCTACACCTTC
CDR3aa: CASSFDLLGGYTF
j_gene: TRBJ1-2
abundance: .
d_gene: .
v_gene: TRBV12-3/TRBV12-4

CDR3nt: TGTGCCAGCAGTGATAGCGCCGCAGGAGATAATGAAAAACTGTTTTTT
CDR3aa: CASSDSAAGDNEKLFF
j_gene: TRBJ1-4
abundance: few
d_gene: .
v_gene: TRBV2

CDR3nt: TGTGCCACCAGCAGAGGCGGATACTACGAGCAGTACTTC
CDR3aa: CATSRGGYYEQYF
j_gene: TRBJ2-7
abundance: .
d_gene: .
v_gene: TRBV15

CDR3nt: TGCAGTGCTAGCGCGGTTATGGGGGTCCAGTACAATGAGCAGTTCTTC
CDR3aa: CSASAVMGVQYNEQFF
j_gene: TRBJ2-1
abundance: .
d_gene: .
v_gene: TRBV20-1

CDR3nt: TGCGCCAGCTGGATAGACAGGGGCAATCAGCCCCAGCATTTT
CDR3aa: CASWIDRGNQPQHF
j_gene: TRBJ1-5
abundance: once
d_gene: TRBD1
v_gene: TRBV10-1

CDR3nt: TGCGCCAGCAGCCCGGAACTGGGAGCCAAAAACATTCAGTACTTC
CDR3aa: CASSPELGAKNIQYF
j_gene: TRBJ2-4
abundance: .
d_gene: .
v_gene: TRBV5-1

CDR3nt: TGTGCCAGCAGTCGCGGGACTAGCGGACCTTCCTACGAGCAGTACTTC
CDR3aa: CASSRGTSGPSYEQYF
j_gene: TRBJ2-7
abundance: once
d_gene: TRBD2
v_gene: TRBV2

CDR3nt: TGTGCCAGCAGCATACAGGGAGGTTTCTACGAGCAGTACTTC
CDR3aa: CASSIQGGFYEQYF
j_gene: TRBJ2-7
abundance: .
d_gene: .
v_gene: TRBV27

CDR3nt: TGTGCCAGCAGCCGGGGCCGGGGGAATGAGCAGTTCTTC
CDR3aa: CASSRGRGNEQFF
j_gene: TRBJ2-1
abundance: few
d_gene: .
v_gene: TRBV7-9

CDR3nt: TGCGCCAGCAGCCAAGATGTGGGGGTATTAGATACGCAGTATTTT
CDR3aa: CASSQDVGVLDTQYF
j_gene: TRBJ2-3
abundance: .
d_gene: .
v_gene: TRBV4-1

CDR3nt: TGTGCCAGCAGCATCCGGGACTTCGAGTACTTC
CDR3aa: CASSIRDFEYF
j_gene: TRBJ2-7
abundance: few
d_gene: .
v_gene: TRBV3-1

CDR3nt: TGTGCCAGCAGCTTATGGGGCAGGGGTGAAAACTATGGCTACACCTTC
CDR3aa: CASSLWGRGENYGYTF
j_gene: TRBJ1-2
abundance: many
d_gene: .
v_gene: TRBV7-2

CDR3nt: TGTGCCAGCAGGGTATCCGGGACAGGGTTTTCCTATGGCTACACCTTC
CDR3aa: CASRVSGTGFSYGYTF
j_gene: TRBJ1-2
abundance: .
d_gene: TRBD1
v_gene: TRBV28

CDR3nt: TGTGCCACCTCCAGGGGGTTAACTAATGAAAAACTGTTTTTT
CDR3aa: CATSRGLTNEKLFF
j_gene: TRBJ1-4
abundance: .
d_gene: TRBD1
v_gene: TRBV7-9

CDR3nt: TGTGCCAGCAGCGTAGGAGGAGGGATATATAATTCACCCCTCCACTTT
CDR3aa: CASSVGGGIYNSPLHF
j_gene: TRBJ1-6
abundance: .
d_gene: .
v_gene: TRBV9

CDR3nt: TGTGCCAGCAGTCCTGCCCCCCGACTAGCGGGAGGGGGCTACGAGCAGTACTTC
CDR3aa: CASSPAPRLAGGGYEQYF
j_gene: TRBJ2-7
abundance: few
d_gene: TRBD2
v_gene: TRBV27

CDR3nt: TGTGCCAGCAGCCCTAGGGTGGTCACCGGGGAGCTGTTTTTT
CDR3aa: CASSPRVVTGELFF
j_gene: TRBJ2-2
abundance: .
d_gene: .
v_gene: TRBV12-3/TRBV12-4

CDR3nt: TGTGCCAGCAGTATCCCCGGGACTAACTACAATGAGCAGTTCTTC
CDR3aa: CASSIPGTNYNEQFF
j_gene: TRBJ2-1
abundance: .
d_gene: TRBD2
v_gene: TRBV28

CDR3nt: TGCAGTGCTGCCCCGTTAGCCAAAAACATTCAGTACTTC
CDR3aa: CSAAPLAKNIQYF
j_gene: TRBJ2-4
abundance: few
d_gene: .
v_gene: TRBV20-1

CDR3nt: TGTGCCAGCAGTTTCTCGAAGGACAGGCGAAGCCGCGGGGAGCTGTTTTTT
CDR3aa: CASSFSKDRRSRGELFF
j_gene: TRBJ2-2
abundance: once
d_gene: TRBD1
v_gene: TRBV12-3/TRBV12-4

CDR3nt: TGTGCCAGCAGCTTAGAACCGACAGAGCAGTACTTC
CDR3aa: CASSLEPTEQYF
j_gene: TRBJ2-7
abundance: .
d_gene: .
v_gene: TRBV7-6